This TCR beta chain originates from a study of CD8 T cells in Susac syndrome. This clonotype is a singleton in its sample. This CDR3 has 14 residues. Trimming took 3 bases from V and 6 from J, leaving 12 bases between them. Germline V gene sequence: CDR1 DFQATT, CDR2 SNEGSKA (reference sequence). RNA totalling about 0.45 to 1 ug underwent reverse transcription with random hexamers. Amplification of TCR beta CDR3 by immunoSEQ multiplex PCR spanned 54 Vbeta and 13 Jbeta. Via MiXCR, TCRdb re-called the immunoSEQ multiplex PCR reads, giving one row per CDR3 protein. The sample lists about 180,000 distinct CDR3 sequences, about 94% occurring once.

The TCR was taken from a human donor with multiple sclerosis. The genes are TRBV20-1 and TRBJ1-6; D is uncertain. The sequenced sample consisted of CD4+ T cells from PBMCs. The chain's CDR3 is CSARSGNRNSPLHF. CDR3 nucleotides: TGCAGTGCTAGGTCGGGGAATCGTAATTCACCCCTCCACTTT.